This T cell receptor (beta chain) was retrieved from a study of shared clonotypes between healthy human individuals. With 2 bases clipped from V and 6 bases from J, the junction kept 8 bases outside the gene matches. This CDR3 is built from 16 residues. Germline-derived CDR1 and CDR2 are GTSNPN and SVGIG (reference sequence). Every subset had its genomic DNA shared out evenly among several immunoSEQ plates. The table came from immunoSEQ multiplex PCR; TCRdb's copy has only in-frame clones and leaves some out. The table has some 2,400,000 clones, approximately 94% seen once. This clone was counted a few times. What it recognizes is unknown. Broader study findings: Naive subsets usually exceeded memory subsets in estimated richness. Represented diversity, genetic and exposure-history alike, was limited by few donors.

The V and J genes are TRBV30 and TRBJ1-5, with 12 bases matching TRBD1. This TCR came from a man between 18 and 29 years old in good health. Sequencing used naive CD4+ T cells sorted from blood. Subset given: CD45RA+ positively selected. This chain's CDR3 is CAWSQGGQGASQPQHF. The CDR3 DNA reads TGTGCCTGGAGTCAAGGGGGACAGGGGGCGAGTCAGCCCCAGCATTTT.